This entry lists 7 T cell receptor beta chains sequenced from one sample in a study of Ad26.COV2.S vaccination and SARS-CoV-2 variants. Sample treatment: roughly 18 received Ad26.COV2.S at low or high dose, single or two shots; about 5 received placebo; per-sample allocation not given. Collection of samples fell on day 63 after the first vaccine or placebo injection. Clones were read by immunoSEQ multiplex PCR, and TCRdb kept only the in-frame ones, dropping some. The sample has roughly 350,000 clones; around nine tenths are singletons. The sequences come from peripheral blood, collected in a trial of Ad26.COV2.S vaccine versus placebo. The receptors derive from a person aged 18-60 years who received the Ad26.COV2.S COVID-19 vaccine or a placebo.

This sequence joins TRBV20-1 and TRBJ1-2, with unresolved D. Germline V gene lookup returns CDR1 DFQATT and CDR2 SNEGSKA (reference sequence). The CDR3 runs 10 residues. With 6 bases removed from V and 8 bases from J, the gap between germline ends came to 10 bases. CDR3 bases: TGCAGTGCCACTCCCGGGGGCTACACCTTC. Translating it yields CSATPGGYTF.

This clone appeared once. J is TRBJ2-1 and V is TRBV18; 12 nucleotides align to TRBD2. V dropped 2 bases and J dropped 4; count of bases not matched to a gene: 0. The germline V gene has CDR1 KGHSH and CDR2 LQKENI. CDR3 length equals 15 residues. The CDR3: CASSPGTSGYNEQFF. For the CDR3, the DNA is TGTGCCAGCTCACCAGGGACTAGCGGGTACAATGAGCAGTTCTTC.

The chain links TRBV5-1 to TRBJ1-1, with TRBD1 as a possible D gene (5 bases). This CDR3 has 15 amino acids. V gave up 4 bases and J gave up 0 bases, with 13 bases separating them. Germline CDR1 is SGHRS and CDR2 is YFSETQ. CDR3: CASSDRQTMNTEAFF. CDR3 sequence (DNA): TGCGCCAGCAGCGACCGACAGACGATGAACACTGAAGCTTTCTTT.

The chain has TRBV30 and TRBJ2-7, with TRBD1 matching 7 bases. Germline V gives CDR1 GTSNPN, CDR2 SVGIG (reference sequence). This CDR3 is 12 amino acids long. The J segment lost 4 bases and the V segment lost 7 bases, leaving 7 bases of the junction unmatched. The CDR3 is CAYRDSPYEQYF. CDR3 nucleotides: TGTGCCTACCGGGACAGTCCTTACGAGCAGTACTTC.

The rearrangement links TRBV6-1 to TRBJ1-4; D not resolved. Germline-derived CDR1 and CDR2 are MNHNS and SASEGT. This CDR3 region has 15 residues. Trimming removed 1 base from V and 8 bases from J, with 14 bases in between. The CDR3 loop is CASSEGGKGPEKLFF. The CDR3 bases are TGTGCCAGCAGTGAAGGTGGGAAGGGCCCCGAAAAACTGTTTTTT.

The J gene is TRBJ1-2, the V gene TRBV3-1 (or the pseudogene TRBV3-2); D ambiguous. Germline CDR1 is LGHDT and CDR2 is YNNKEL (reference sequence). The CDR3 is 15 residues long. Trimming pared 2 bases from V and 0 bases from J, leaving 10 bases between. The CDR3 sequence: CASSQFTGTNYGYTF. The CDR3 DNA follows: TGTGCCAGCAGCCAATTCACGGGTACTAACTATGGCTACACCTTC.

The V and J genes are TRBV25-1 and TRBJ1-1, with D perhaps TRBD1 (5 bases). The V gene's germline CDR1 is MGHDK and CDR2 SYGVNS. V was pared by 1 base and J by 2 bases, with 14 bases between. The CDR3 runs 16 residues. CDR3 sequence (DNA): TGTGCCAGCAGTGAATTAGGGGCAGGGACCAACACTGAAGCTTTCTTT. Protein sequence: CASSELGAGTNTEAFF.